A selection of T cell receptor beta chains follows, all from one sample in a study of T cells in localized non-small cell lung cancer. Clones were sequenced by immunoSEQ multiplex PCR, and TCRdb holds only the in-frame ones, with some missing. The table shows tens of thousands of clones, with around 86% occurring only once. Specimen: peripheral blood, collected before any cancer treatment. These receptor sequences come from a man aged 18-55 years with stage I lung adenocarcinoma. The CDR3 runs from the conserved cysteine through the conserved F or W. The D gene is left open where the match is weak. Some rows have no size entry. The others give once, few or many, or a class for an expanded clone.

d_call: NA; v_call: TRBV5-4; j_call: TRBJ1-4; clone_size: NA; cdr3_length: 15; cdr3_nt: TGTGCCAGCAGCTTGGGGCCAGGCCATTATGAAAAACTGTTTTTT; cdr3_aa: CASSLGPGHYEKLFF
d_call: NA; v_call: TRBV7-2; j_call: TRBJ2-2; clone_size: NA; cdr3_length: 15; cdr3_nt: TGTGCCAGCAGCTTAGGCGGGGTGAACACCGGGGAGCTGTTTTTT; cdr3_aa: CASSLGGVNTGELFF
d_call: NA; v_call: TRBV6-1; j_call: TRBJ2-7; clone_size: NA; cdr3_length: 14; cdr3_nt: TGTGCCAGCAGTCCCCGGACAGACTCCTACGAGCAGTACTTC; cdr3_aa: CASSPRTDSYEQYF
d_call: NA; v_call: TRBV14; j_call: TRBJ2-7; clone_size: once; cdr3_length: 13; cdr3_nt: TGTGCCAGCAGCCAAGATCGAGGGGGCGAGCAGTACTTC; cdr3_aa: CASSQDRGGEQYF
d_call: NA; v_call: TRBV29-1; j_call: TRBJ1-1; clone_size: NA; cdr3_length: 18; cdr3_nt: TGCAGCGTTGGTATTTATTTCGGACAGAGACCAGAAAACACTGAAGCTTTCTTT; cdr3_aa: CSVGIYFGQRPENTEAFF
d_call: NA; v_call: TRBV14; j_call: TRBJ2-3; clone_size: NA; cdr3_length: 18; cdr3_nt: TGTGCCAGCAGCCAAGAAGCAGGGGGGACGACTAGCACAGATACGCAGTATTTT; cdr3_aa: CASSQEAGGTTSTDTQYF
d_call: NA; v_call: TRBV27; j_call: TRBJ2-5; clone_size: NA; cdr3_length: 15; cdr3_nt: TGTGCCAGCAGTTTAACGGCCAGGGTTCAAGAGACCCAGTACTTC; cdr3_aa: CASSLTARVQETQYF
d_call: NA; v_call: TRBV28; j_call: TRBJ2-7; clone_size: NA; cdr3_length: 15; cdr3_nt: TGTGCCAGCAGTGTTATTGGCGGGGGCAGGTACGAGCAGTACTTC; cdr3_aa: CASSVIGGGRYEQYF
d_call: TRBD1; v_call: TRBV12-5; j_call: TRBJ1-1; clone_size: medium-sized; cdr3_length: 16; cdr3_nt: TGTGCTAGTGGTTTGGCCGGACAGGGGACGGGCACTGAAGCTTTCTTT; cdr3_aa: CASGLAGQGTGTEAFF
d_call: TRBD2; v_call: TRBV19; j_call: TRBJ2-3; clone_size: NA; cdr3_length: 17; cdr3_nt: TGTGCCAGTAGAGGCGGTAGGACTAGCGGGGGGGCAGATACGCAGTATTTT; cdr3_aa: CASRGGRTSGGADTQYF
d_call: TRBD1; v_call: TRBV18; j_call: TRBJ1-2; clone_size: NA; cdr3_length: 16; cdr3_nt: TGTGCCAGCTCACCTCGAACAGGGGACGTAAACTATGGCTACACCTTC; cdr3_aa: CASSPRTGDVNYGYTF
d_call: NA; v_call: TRBV12-5; j_call: TRBJ1-1; clone_size: NA; cdr3_length: 15; cdr3_nt: TGTGCTAGTGGTTTGGCCCTATCAGGGAACACTGAAGCTTTCTTT; cdr3_aa: CASGLALSGNTEAFF
d_call: NA; v_call: TRBV6-6; j_call: TRBJ1-5; clone_size: NA; cdr3_length: 14; cdr3_nt: TGTGCCAGCAGTTGGACTCTGACGGGTCAGCCCCAGCATTTT; cdr3_aa: CASSWTLTGQPQHF
d_call: TRBD2; v_call: TRBV29-1; j_call: TRBJ2-7; clone_size: once; cdr3_length: 12; cdr3_nt: TGCAGCGTTCGGGGGGGCTCTCGGGAGCAGTACTTC; cdr3_aa: CSVRGGSREQYF
d_call: TRBD2; v_call: TRBV18; j_call: TRBJ2-7; clone_size: NA; cdr3_length: 18; cdr3_nt: TGTGCCAGCTCACCACCATACCACACTAGCGGGGGGGCAGGGGAGCAGTACTTC; cdr3_aa: CASSPPYHTSGGAGEQYF
d_call: NA; v_call: TRBV6-1; j_call: TRBJ1-1; clone_size: NA; cdr3_length: 15; cdr3_nt: TGTGCCAGCAGAGACCACGGGGGCGCGGGAACTGAAGCTTTCTTT; cdr3_aa: CASRDHGGAGTEAFF
d_call: NA; v_call: TRBV12-5; j_call: TRBJ2-7; clone_size: NA; cdr3_length: 13; cdr3_nt: TGTGCTAGCGGGGCCAGCAGGTCCTACGAGCAGTACTTC; cdr3_aa: CASGASRSYEQYF
d_call: NA; v_call: TRBV5-5; j_call: TRBJ1-5; clone_size: NA; cdr3_length: 14; cdr3_nt: TGTGCCAGCAGCTCTGGACCGAGCAATCAGCCCCAGCATTTT; cdr3_aa: CASSSGPSNQPQHF
d_call: NA; v_call: TRBV6-1; j_call: TRBJ1-6; clone_size: NA; cdr3_length: 15; cdr3_nt: TGTGCCAGCAGTGAATATTTCCAGGGAAATTCACCCCTCCACTTT; cdr3_aa: CASSEYFQGNSPLHF
d_call: NA; v_call: TRBV7-9; j_call: TRBJ2-2; clone_size: NA; cdr3_length: 14; cdr3_nt: TGTGCCAGCAGCTTAGCTTTGGGGGCCGGGGAGCTGTTTTTT; cdr3_aa: CASSLALGAGELFF
d_call: TRBD1; v_call: TRBV5-4; j_call: TRBJ1-1; clone_size: NA; cdr3_length: 14; cdr3_nt: TGTGCCAGCAGCTTACAGGGGATGAACACTGAAGCTTTCTTT; cdr3_aa: CASSLQGMNTEAFF
d_call: TRBD1; v_call: TRBV4-2; j_call: TRBJ1-1; clone_size: NA; cdr3_length: 15; cdr3_nt: TGTGCCAGCAGCCAAGAGGGAAACAGGGGTACTGAAGCTTTCTTT; cdr3_aa: CASSQEGNRGTEAFF
d_call: TRBD1; v_call: TRBV30; j_call: TRBJ1-2; clone_size: NA; cdr3_length: 12; cdr3_nt: TGTGCCTGGACCCGGGACAGGGGTAGCTACACCTTC; cdr3_aa: CAWTRDRGSYTF
d_call: NA; v_call: TRBV11-2; j_call: TRBJ2-7; clone_size: NA; cdr3_length: 13; cdr3_nt: TGTGCCAGCAGCCCCGACAGGTTCTACGAGCAGTACTTC; cdr3_aa: CASSPDRFYEQYF
d_call: NA; v_call: TRBV19; j_call: TRBJ1-6; clone_size: few; cdr3_length: 14; cdr3_nt: TGTGCCAGTAGTATAGGGACAGAGAATTCACCCCTCCACTTT; cdr3_aa: CASSIGTENSPLHF
d_call: TRBD1; v_call: TRBV6-6; j_call: TRBJ1-2; clone_size: NA; cdr3_length: 14; cdr3_nt: TGTGCCAGCAGAAGGACAGGGGGCGAGGCATTCGACACCTTC; cdr3_aa: CASRRTGGEAFDTF
d_call: NA; v_call: TRBV5-1; j_call: TRBJ2-1; clone_size: NA; cdr3_length: 14; cdr3_nt: TGCGCCAGCACCACCCGGACTGGCGACAATGAGCAGTTCTTC; cdr3_aa: CASTTRTGDNEQFF
d_call: NA; v_call: TRBV18; j_call: TRBJ1-4; clone_size: NA; cdr3_length: 13; cdr3_nt: TGTGCCAGCTCACTCTCAGTACGGGAAAAACTGTTTTTT; cdr3_aa: CASSLSVREKLFF
d_call: NA; v_call: TRBV30; j_call: TRBJ1-5; clone_size: once; cdr3_length: 13; cdr3_nt: TGTGCCTGGAGCCTTGGTAGCAATCAGCCCCAGCATTTT; cdr3_aa: CAWSLGSNQPQHF
d_call: TRBD1; v_call: TRBV5-5; j_call: TRBJ2-5; clone_size: NA; cdr3_length: 15; cdr3_nt: TGTGCCAGCAGTTCCGGGACAGGGAATAAGGAGACCCAGTACTTC; cdr3_aa: CASSSGTGNKETQYF
d_call: NA; v_call: TRBV5-1; j_call: TRBJ2-5; clone_size: NA; cdr3_length: 12; cdr3_nt: TGCGCCAGCAGCCGTTTACAAGAGACCCAGTACTTC; cdr3_aa: CASSRLQETQYF
d_call: NA; v_call: TRBV7-3; j_call: TRBJ2-3; clone_size: once; cdr3_length: 14; cdr3_nt: TGTGCCAGCAGCTTCCGGGACCCCTCAGATACGCAGTATTTT; cdr3_aa: CASSFRDPSDTQYF
d_call: NA; v_call: TRBV28; j_call: TRBJ1-3; clone_size: NA; cdr3_length: 15; cdr3_nt: TGTGCCAGCACCCCCCTGCGTGGAATTGGAAACACCATATATTTT; cdr3_aa: CASTPLRGIGNTIYF
d_call: TRBD1; v_call: TRBV2; j_call: TRBJ1-3; clone_size: once; cdr3_length: 13; cdr3_nt: TGTGCCAGCATGGTCAGGGGGCAGGACACCATATATTTT; cdr3_aa: CASMVRGQDTIYF
d_call: NA; v_call: TRBV25-1; j_call: TRBJ2-7; clone_size: NA; cdr3_length: 14; cdr3_nt: TGTGCCAGCACCCCTAGGGGCAAAGCCTACGAGCAGTACTTC; cdr3_aa: CASTPRGKAYEQYF
d_call: NA; v_call: TRBV27; j_call: TRBJ1-2; clone_size: few; cdr3_length: 14; cdr3_nt: TGTGCCAGCAGCCGATCACCTGCGGGAGACGGCTACACCTTC; cdr3_aa: CASSRSPAGDGYTF
d_call: NA; v_call: TRBV30; j_call: TRBJ2-3; clone_size: NA; cdr3_length: 13; cdr3_nt: TGTGCCTGGAGTTGGGGGGGCACAGATACGCAGTATTTT; cdr3_aa: CAWSWGGTDTQYF
d_call: TRBD2; v_call: TRBV5-1; j_call: TRBJ2-2; clone_size: NA; cdr3_length: 16; cdr3_nt: TGCGCCAGCAGCTTGGTTATCCTAGCGGGCACCGGGGAGCTGTTTTTT; cdr3_aa: CASSLVILAGTGELFF
d_call: TRBD1; v_call: TRBV28; j_call: TRBJ1-5; clone_size: NA; cdr3_length: 16; cdr3_nt: TGTGCCAGCAGTATACCCGGACAGGGTCGGACTCAGCCCCAGCATTTT; cdr3_aa: CASSIPGQGRTQPQHF
d_call: NA; v_call: TRBV7-2; j_call: TRBJ2-3; clone_size: NA; cdr3_length: 14; cdr3_nt: TGTGCCAGCAGCTTAGTAGGACAGACAGATACGCAGTATTTT; cdr3_aa: CASSLVGQTDTQYF
d_call: NA; v_call: TRBV19; j_call: TRBJ1-1; clone_size: few; cdr3_length: 13; cdr3_nt: TGTGCCAGTAGTCCATCCATATCCACTGAAGCTTTCTTT; cdr3_aa: CASSPSISTEAFF
d_call: NA; v_call: TRBV4-1; j_call: TRBJ1-5; clone_size: once; cdr3_length: 17; cdr3_nt: TGCGCCAGCAGCCAAGATTGGCGGACAGACCGTAATCAGCCCCAGCATTTT; cdr3_aa: CASSQDWRTDRNQPQHF
d_call: NA; v_call: TRBV19; j_call: TRBJ2-5; clone_size: NA; cdr3_length: 14; cdr3_nt: TGTGCCAGTAGCCCTCTAGGGGCTGGAGAGACCCAGTACTTC; cdr3_aa: CASSPLGAGETQYF
d_call: TRBD2; v_call: TRBV4-2; j_call: TRBJ2-4; clone_size: NA; cdr3_length: 16; cdr3_nt: TGTGCCAGCAGCCAACCCTCGGGGGGGGCCAAAAACATTCAGTACTTC; cdr3_aa: CASSQPSGGAKNIQYF
d_call: NA; v_call: TRBV9; j_call: TRBJ2-5; clone_size: once; cdr3_length: 15; cdr3_nt: TGTGCCAGCAGCGTAGCCGGTTTGGACCAAGAGACCCAGTACTTC; cdr3_aa: CASSVAGLDQETQYF
d_call: TRBD1; v_call: TRBV12-5; j_call: TRBJ1-2; clone_size: NA; cdr3_length: 13; cdr3_nt: TGTGCTAGTGGTGCAGGGACAGGAGGGGGCTACACCTTC; cdr3_aa: CASGAGTGGGYTF
d_call: TRBD2; v_call: TRBV7-3; j_call: TRBJ2-1; clone_size: NA; cdr3_length: 16; cdr3_nt: TGTGCCAGCAGTTACTTTGGCGGGAGCTCCTACAATGAGCAGTTCTTC; cdr3_aa: CASSYFGGSSYNEQFF
d_call: TRBD1; v_call: TRBV18; j_call: TRBJ2-7; clone_size: NA; cdr3_length: 15; cdr3_nt: TGTGCCAGCTCACCAGGTCAGGGGGTGGACTACGAGCAGTACTTC; cdr3_aa: CASSPGQGVDYEQYF
d_call: TRBD2; v_call: TRBV9; j_call: TRBJ2-2; clone_size: NA; cdr3_length: 18; cdr3_nt: TGTGCCAGCAGCGGGGCTCCAGGGACTAGGTACGACACCGGGGAGCTGTTTTTT; cdr3_aa: CASSGAPGTRYDTGELFF
d_call: NA; v_call: TRBV7-6; j_call: TRBJ1-5; clone_size: NA; cdr3_length: 14; cdr3_nt: TGTGCCAGCAGCCCAGGGGTTAGCAATCAGCCCCAGCATTTT; cdr3_aa: CASSPGVSNQPQHF
d_call: NA; v_call: TRBV10-3; j_call: TRBJ1-1; clone_size: NA; cdr3_length: 13; cdr3_nt: TGTGCCATCAGTGAGTCGACGGGGGTTGAAGCTTTCTTT; cdr3_aa: CAISESTGVEAFF
d_call: TRBD1; v_call: TRBV18; j_call: TRBJ2-1; clone_size: NA; cdr3_length: 14; cdr3_nt: TGTGCCAGCTCAGCCGGGACAGTAAACAATGAGCAGTTCTTC; cdr3_aa: CASSAGTVNNEQFF
d_call: NA; v_call: TRBV12-2; j_call: TRBJ1-4; clone_size: NA; cdr3_length: 15; cdr3_nt: TGTGCAAGTCGCTTAGTGTTCCGATGTCTGGAGGGTCTGTTTTTT; cdr3_aa: CASRLVFRCLEGLFF
d_call: NA; v_call: TRBV4-1; j_call: TRBJ1-6; clone_size: few; cdr3_length: 14; cdr3_nt: TGCGCCAGCAGCCTTCGGGACGGCAATTCACCCCTCCACTTT; cdr3_aa: CASSLRDGNSPLHF
d_call: TRBD1; v_call: TRBV7-3; j_call: TRBJ2-1; clone_size: few; cdr3_length: 14; cdr3_nt: TGTGCCAGCAGGACAGGGGGCGGCTACAATGAGCAGTTCTTC; cdr3_aa: CASRTGGGYNEQFF
d_call: NA; v_call: TRBV7-2; j_call: TRBJ2-5; clone_size: NA; cdr3_length: 17; cdr3_nt: TGTGCCAGCAGCTTAGCGCTCGGGGGAGGCGTCCAAGAGACCCAGTACTTC; cdr3_aa: CASSLALGGGVQETQYF
d_call: TRBD1; v_call: TRBV2; j_call: TRBJ2-5; clone_size: NA; cdr3_length: 14; cdr3_nt: TGTGCCAGCAGTGCGGACAGGGCGAGAGAGACCCAGTACTTC; cdr3_aa: CASSADRARETQYF
d_call: TRBD2; v_call: TRBV15; j_call: TRBJ2-5; clone_size: once; cdr3_length: 16; cdr3_nt: TGTGCCACCAGCAAGGTGGGAGCGGGGGGCCAAGAGACCCAGTACTTC; cdr3_aa: CATSKVGAGGQETQYF